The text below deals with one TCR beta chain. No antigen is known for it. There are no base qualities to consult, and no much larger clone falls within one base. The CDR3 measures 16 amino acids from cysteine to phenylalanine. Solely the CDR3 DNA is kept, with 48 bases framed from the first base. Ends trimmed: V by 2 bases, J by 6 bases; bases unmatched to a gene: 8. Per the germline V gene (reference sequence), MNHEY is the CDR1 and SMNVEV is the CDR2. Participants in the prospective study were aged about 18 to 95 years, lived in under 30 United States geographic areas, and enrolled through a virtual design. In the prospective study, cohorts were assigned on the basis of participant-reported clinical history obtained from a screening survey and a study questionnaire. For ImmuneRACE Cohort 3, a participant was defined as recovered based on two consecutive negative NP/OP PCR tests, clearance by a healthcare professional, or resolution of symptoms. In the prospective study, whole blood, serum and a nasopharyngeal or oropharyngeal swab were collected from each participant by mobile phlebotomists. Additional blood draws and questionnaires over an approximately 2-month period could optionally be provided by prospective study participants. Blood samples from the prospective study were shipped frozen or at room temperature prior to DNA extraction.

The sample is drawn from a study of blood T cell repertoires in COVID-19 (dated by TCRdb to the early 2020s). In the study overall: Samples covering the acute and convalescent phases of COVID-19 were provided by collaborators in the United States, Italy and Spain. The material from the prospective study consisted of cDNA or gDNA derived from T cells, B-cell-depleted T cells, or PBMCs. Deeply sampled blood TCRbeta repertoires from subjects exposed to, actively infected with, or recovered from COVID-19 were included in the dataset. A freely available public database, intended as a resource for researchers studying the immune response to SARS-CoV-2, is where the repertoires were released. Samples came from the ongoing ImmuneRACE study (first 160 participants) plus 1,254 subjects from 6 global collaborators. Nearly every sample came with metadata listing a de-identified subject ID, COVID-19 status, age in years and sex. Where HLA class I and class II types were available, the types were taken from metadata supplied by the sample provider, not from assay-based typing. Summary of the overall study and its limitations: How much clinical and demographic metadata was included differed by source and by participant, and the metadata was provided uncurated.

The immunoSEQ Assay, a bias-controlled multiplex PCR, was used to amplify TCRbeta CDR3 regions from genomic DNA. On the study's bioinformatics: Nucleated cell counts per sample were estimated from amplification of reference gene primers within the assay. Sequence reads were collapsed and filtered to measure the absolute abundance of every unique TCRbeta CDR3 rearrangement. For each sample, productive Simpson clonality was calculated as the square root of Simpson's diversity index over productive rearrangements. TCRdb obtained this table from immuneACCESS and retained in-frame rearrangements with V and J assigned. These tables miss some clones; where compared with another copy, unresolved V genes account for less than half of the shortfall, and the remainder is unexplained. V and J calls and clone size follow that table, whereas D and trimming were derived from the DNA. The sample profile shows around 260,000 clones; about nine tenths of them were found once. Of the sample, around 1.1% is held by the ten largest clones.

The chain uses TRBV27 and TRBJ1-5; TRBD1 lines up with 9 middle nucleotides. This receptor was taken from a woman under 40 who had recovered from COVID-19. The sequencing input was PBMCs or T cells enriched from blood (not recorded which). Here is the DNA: TGTGCCAGCAGTTTACCGTCTACAGGGGGCGGTCAGCCCCAGCATTTT. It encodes CASSLPSTGGGQPQHF.